This T cell receptor (beta chain) was identified in a study of blood T cell repertoires in COVID-19. This table comes from immunoSEQ multiplex PCR, and its TCRdb copy is limited to in-frame clones, with some not included. The data hold 130,000 to 150,000 clones, with just under 90% observed a single time. Trimming at V came to 2 bases and at J to 7 bases, leaving 11 bases not matched to a gene. The CDR3 covers 15 residues. CDR1 and CDR2 from the germline V gene are MGHRA and YSYEKL. The sequence was obtained from a woman between 45 and 60 years old with active or convalescent COVID-19. Sequences were obtained from peripheral blood. The rearrangement uses TRBV4-1 and TRBJ2-7; 7 bases are shared with TRBD1. CDR3 sequence: CASSQLPQGPEEQYF. The CDR3 nucleotides read TGCGCCAGCAGCCAACTCCCACAGGGGCCGGAGGAGCAGTACTTC.